A selection of T cell receptor beta chains follows, all from one sample in a study of CD8 T cells in ankylosing spondylitis. TCRdb reanalysed the 5' RACE reads using MiXCR and keeps one entry per CDR3 protein. The sample yields 130,000 or so distinct CDR3 sequences, roughly 18% seen once. The specimen was blood, either unsorted or a sorted T cell fraction (not recorded which). These receptors were taken from a male donor with ankylosing spondylitis. Both conserved end residues are part of each CDR3. Fields, in order: J gene, V gene, CDR3 protein.

>TRBJ2-1|TRBV20-1
CSASSSGGSYNEQFF
>TRBJ1-3|TRBV24-1
CATSETQKNSGNTIYF
>TRBJ1-6|TRBV28
CASSLSGPVRNSPLHF
>TRBJ2-1|TRBV27
CASSTHNEQFF
>TRBJ2-1|TRBV14
CASSQRTAMSNEQFF
>TRBJ1-2|TRBV6-2/TRBV6-3
CASRFNRGRGEYGYTF
>TRBJ2-7|TRBV7-2
CASSLRTGAHEQYF
>TRBJ2-3|TRBV7-3
CASSLCQLTDTQYF
>TRBJ2-1|TRBV7-9
CASSLGGVGSYNEQFF
>TRBJ2-7|TRBV27
CASSSGRVHEQYF
>TRBJ2-1|TRBV27
CASSSRGSSYNEQFF
>TRBJ1-1|TRBV5-1
CASSFRDTAFF
>TRBJ2-5|TRBV9
CASSSRQHWETQYF
>TRBJ2-1|TRBV7-9
CASSPPRLADYNEQFF
>TRBJ2-7|TRBV12-5
CASGDPIGLYEQYF
>TRBJ2-1|TRBV7-9
CASSDLTSGIYNEQFF
>TRBJ2-1|TRBV11-2
CASSLNALLDNFSYNEQFF
>TRBJ1-2|TRBV27
CASSFLPGQILF
>TRBJ2-7|TRBV7-9
CASSLVADQGDEQYF
>TRBJ1-5|TRBV28
CASSLIRMAQPQHF
>TRBJ1-5|TRBV28
CASSFGTASGQPQHF
>TRBJ1-1|TRBV27
CASSLSSPAGAFF
>TRBJ2-7|TRBV7-3
CASSLGPDSYEQYF
>TRBJ2-2|TRBV14
CASSQGWGGSYSSGELFF
>TRBJ2-2|TRBV4-1
CASSQRGNTGELFF
>TRBJ2-2|TRBV28
CASRQGGTGELFF
>TRBJ1-1|TRBV11-3
CASSLGVRLKLNTEAFF
>TRBJ2-7|TRBV15
CATSRAGDRADEQYF
>TRBJ2-6|TRBV20-1
CSAEQNSGANVLTF
>TRBJ2-3|TRBV27
CASSLAVSTDTQYF
>TRBJ2-7|TRBV9
CASSVGISYEQYF
>TRBJ2-3|TRBV6-5
CASSSPLAGEDTQYF
>TRBJ2-3|TRBV7-6
CASSLNFPGTDTQYF
>TRBJ2-7|TRBV13
CASSTAGSYEQYF
>TRBJ1-1|TRBV19
CASTRQGRSTEAFF
>TRBJ2-5|TRBV28
CASSSRLAGDLETQYF
>TRBJ2-7|TRBV14
CASSQDELGDREYF
>TRBJ2-5|TRBV7-9
CASSLPGLRWETQYF
>TRBJ2-1|TRBV12-5
CASGLGTVAYNEQFF
>TRBJ2-7|TRBV7-9
CASSSSTRANPYEQYF
>TRBJ2-7|TRBV7-8
CASSLRPTGQYEQYF
>TRBJ2-7|TRBV7-8
CASNALAGGYEQYF
>TRBJ2-1|TRBV28
CASSPDSLSSYNEQFF
>TRBJ2-3|TRBV7-3
CASSPRTGISTDTQYF